This T cell receptor (beta chain) was observed in a study of T cells in localized non-small cell lung cancer (dated by TCRdb to about 2020). General notes on the study: The study analyzed T cell repertoires of hundreds of early-stage NSCLC patients, comparing tumors and uninvolved tumor-adjacent lungs. Of the NSCLC patients, about 130 were male and about a hundred were female, and the mean age was roughly 61 years. The cohort consisted of under 300 treatment-naive NSCLC patients whose localized lung tumors had been resected.

General findings and caveats noted by the study authors: Since the design was exploratory, TCR variables were selected using unadjusted p-values with no false-discovery rate correction. Higher T cell density in blood was associated with longer overall survival, whereas higher clonality in adjacent lung was associated with shorter survival. Because multi-region tumor sequencing was not performed, intratumor heterogeneity could not be ruled out. Uninvolved tumor-adjacent lung showed the highest T cell clonality, higher than tumor, which suggests more focused antigenic responses in the uninvolved tumor-adjacent lung. A median of approximately 57 of the top 100 tumor clones were detected in paired uninvolved adjacent lung, and 25 to 35 of these tumor clones were also found among the top 100 clones of the paired uninvolved adjacent lung.

Germline trimming amounts to 5 bases on V and 7 bases on J, with 9 as the count of junction bases outside the gene matches. Sequences LNHDA (CDR1) and SQIVND (CDR2) are obtained from the germline V gene (reference sequence). Measured from the cysteine to the phenylalanine, the CDR3 is 15 residues long. The DNA shown is the 45-base CDR3, in frame from base 1. The immunoSEQ Assay was used to sequence TCR beta CDR3 regions from DNA. Per the source publication's procedure: To compute T cell density, TCR beta template counts were normalized to usable DNA, which was estimated by amplifying housekeeping genes. Richness was estimated using the preseqR package, with extrapolation to 400,000 templates for PBMC samples and to 120,000 templates for tissue samples. Clonality was calculated as one minus Pielou's evenness. Tissue-enriched TCRs were identified through differential abundance testing performed on productive amino-acid clonotypes, with a minimum total count of 5 and an alpha of 0.1. The Jaccard Index and the Morisita Overlap Index were used to measure how much the repertoires overlapped between compartments. TCR beta CDR3s were clustered by GLIPH together with public tetramer-defined viral CDR3s, and at least three viral sequences plus V-gene enrichment were required for viral motifs. TCRdb took over this immuneACCESS table, retaining in-frame rearrangements with V and J assigned. Such tables are incomplete; in checked studies, under half of the missing clones stem from an unresolved V gene, and the remainder is unexplained. That table gives V, J and clone size, and the DNA gave D and trimming. This sample gives approximately 31,000 clones in total; roughly nine tenths of them show up just once. The ten largest clones take up over 2.5% of the sample.

The table lists this clone with a few counts. Its antigen remains undetermined. Qualities for individual bases were not recorded, and no much larger clone is one base off. At diagnosis, peripheral blood, uninvolved tumor-adjacent lung and tumor were collected and were preserved as a mix of fresh-frozen and FFPE material. For TCR repertoire profiling, blood samples were analyzed in the form of peripheral blood mononuclear cells. The chain couples TRBV19 to TRBJ1-4, and 8 junctional nucleotides match TRBD1. Sequences were derived from peripheral blood, sampled before any cancer treatment. This receptor was identified in a female donor of 60 years or more with stage I lung adenocarcinoma. The encoded CDR3 is CASSQSGGAGEKLFF. In nucleotides, the sequence is TGTGCCAGTAGTCAATCAGGGGGCGCCGGTGAAAAACTGTTTTTT.